Listed below are T cell receptor beta chains from one sample, sequenced in a study of identical twins. In TCRdb, the 5' RACE reads were re-called with MiXCR into one record per CDR3 protein. Here the sample spans about 490,000 distinct CDR3 sequences, roughly 15% being singletons. The same sample was also studied in work on yellow fever vaccine responses in identical twins.

The specimen was CD4+ T cells sorted from blood. Every receptor here comes from a woman younger than 35 in good health. Both conserved end residues are part of each CDR3. A D gene is named only where the DNA matches it firmly.

v_gene	d_gene	j_gene	len	CDR3aa
TRBV28	NA	TRBJ1-1	15	CASSLAPARATEAFF
TRBV9	NA	TRBJ2-4	15	CASSVSPENKNIQYF
TRBV12-3/TRBV12-4	TRBD2	TRBJ2-5	15	CASSFGGGRQETQYF
TRBV5-1	TRBD2	TRBJ2-1	19	CASSLEWSSGTSSYNEQFF
TRBV3-1	NA	TRBJ2-6	18	CASAKVGSLISGANVLTF
TRBV12-3/TRBV12-4	TRBD1	TRBJ1-1	15	CASIDRDRGVTEAFF
TRBV11-2	TRBD2	TRBJ2-1	16	CASSLLTSGGAMSSFF
TRBV10-3	NA	TRBJ2-3	15	CAISGASTGTDTQYF
TRBV3-1	TRBD1	TRBJ2-1	13	CASRQGANNEQFF
TRBV7-7	NA	TRBJ2-2	15	CASSLSGVGTGELFF
TRBV12-3/TRBV12-4	NA	TRBJ2-7	13	CASTGTTNYEQYF
TRBV5-1	NA	TRBJ2-2	16	CASSLGQGVDTGELFF
TRBV3-1	TRBD2	TRBJ2-1	17	CASSQSPSGGAGDEQFF
TRBV5-1	TRBD1	TRBJ2-2	13	CASTTGVTGELFF
TRBV20-1	NA	TRBJ2-4	14	CSARVDGAKNIQYF
TRBV20-1	NA	TRBJ2-3	13	CSAKNLLGDTQYF
TRBV12-3/TRBV12-4	NA	TRBJ1-2	14	CASRAGWSDYGYTF
TRBV3-1	TRBD2	TRBJ2-5	15	CASSREGSGRKTQYF
TRBV7-9	NA	TRBJ2-3	16	CASSFSSPGGTDTQYF
TRBV12-3/TRBV12-4	NA	TRBJ2-7	14	CASSLSHAIYEQYF
TRBV12-3/TRBV12-4	TRBD2	TRBJ2-2	15	CASRRAGGPTGELFF
TRBV20-1	NA	TRBJ2-1	11	CSASHQHEQFF
TRBV3-1	NA	TRBJ1-1	14	CASSQGVTNTEAFF
TRBV12-3/TRBV12-4	NA	TRBJ1-5	14	CASSLGGGLQPQHF
TRBV29-1	TRBD1	TRBJ1-5	13	CSVRQGGNQPQHF
TRBV6-5	TRBD2	TRBJ2-1	18	CASSYSALLAGATDEQFF
TRBV3-1	NA	TRBJ1-1	17	CASSLKPWDSGRTEAFF
TRBV28	NA	TRBJ1-4	15	CASTDPQGLREKLFF
TRBV29-1	NA	TRBJ1-1	18	CSVEDLPLDAWVSTEAFF
TRBV4-1	NA	TRBJ2-5	16	CASSQVNIPGMETQYF
TRBV25-1	NA	TRBJ2-7	16	CASSESGGLNPYEQYF
TRBV20-1	NA	TRBJ2-5	14	CSARGDRSQETQYF
TRBV5-1	NA	TRBJ1-1	15	CASSFTTQVHTEAFF
TRBV25-1	NA	TRBJ2-7	13	CASSDPISYEQYF
TRBV7-2	TRBD2	TRBJ2-5	17	CASSSRGRTSGMETQYF
TRBV6-1	NA	TRBJ2-1	15	CASSEAGGLRNEQFF
TRBV5-1	NA	TRBJ2-5	14	CASSLNTLSETQYF
TRBV12-3/TRBV12-4	TRBD2	TRBJ2-1	17	CASRLAGGPAQYNEQFF
TRBV29-1	TRBD1	TRBJ2-2	13	CSGRGLGTGELFF
TRBV3-1	TRBD2	TRBJ2-5	15	CASSQGGGSKETQYF
TRBV20-1	TRBD1	TRBJ1-1	13	CSARGQGVTEAFF
TRBV10-3	NA	TRBJ1-5	14	CAISESGGAQPQHF
TRBV18	NA	TRBJ1-1	15	CASSQDAGVFTEAFF